The following is a TCR beta chain sequence with its context. A much larger clone lies a single base off, so this may be a read error. The data stem from a study of molecular identifiers for immune sequencing clone quantification. TCRdb reprocessed the PCR reads with MiXCR, giving one entry per CDR3 protein. In the table there are about 100,000 distinct CDR3 sequences, roughly a third of which are singletons. A CD8+CD4-CCR7+CD45RA+ gate was used to sort naive CD8 T cells. The CDR3 consists of 17 residues. Germline V gene data show CDR1 as SGDLS and CDR2 as YYNGEE. The chain combines TRBV9 with TRBJ2-5; TRBD2 aligns across 7 bases. The TCR was taken from a human donor in good health. Some libraries in this study had Jurkat cell RNA spiked in. The sequenced material came from naive CD8+ T cells from blood, with Jurkat cell RNA spiked in. Subset in this sample: FACS-sorted CD8+CD4-CCR7+CD45RA+ naive T cells. The CDR3 spells CASSASGTRNLKEPQYF. CDR3 nucleotides: TGTGCCAGCAGCGCGAGCGGGACCCGAAACCTTAAAGAGCCCCAGTACTTC.